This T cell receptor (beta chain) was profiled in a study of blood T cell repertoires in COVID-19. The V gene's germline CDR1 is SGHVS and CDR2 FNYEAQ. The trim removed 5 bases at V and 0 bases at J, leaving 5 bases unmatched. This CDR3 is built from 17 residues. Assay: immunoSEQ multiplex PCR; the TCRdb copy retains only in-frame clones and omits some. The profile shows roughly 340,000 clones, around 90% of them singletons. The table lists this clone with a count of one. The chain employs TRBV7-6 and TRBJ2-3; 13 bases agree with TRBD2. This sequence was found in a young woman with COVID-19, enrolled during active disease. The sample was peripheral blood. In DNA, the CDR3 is TGTGCCAGCAGCCCTACTAGCGGGGGGGGAAGCACAGATACGCAGTATTTT. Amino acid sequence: CASSPTSGGGSTDTQYF. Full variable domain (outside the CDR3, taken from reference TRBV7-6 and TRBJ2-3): GAGVSQSPRYKVTKRGQDVALRCDPISGHVSLYWYRQALGQGPEFLTYFNYEAQQDKSGLPNDRFSAERPEGSISTLTIQRTEQRDSAMYRCASSPTSGGGSTDTQYFGPGTRLTVL.